This T cell receptor beta chain was captured in a study of identical twins. Findings and caveats of the study: Twin pairs had excess sharing that was weaker in beta out-of-frame sequences. Not following the same donors, the study drew its conclusions from cross-sectional statistical analysis.

TCRdb independently ran MiXCR on the 5' RACE reads; one entry per CDR3 protein. The table lists 500,000 or so distinct CDR3 sequences, around an eighth of them singletons, with approximately 1% in the top ten. Concerning this clonotype: The antigen is unknown.

The V segment lost 4 bases and the J segment 7 bases; nucleotides outside the gene matches: 8. There are 15 residues in the CDR3. Germline V gives CDR1 SGHDN, CDR2 FVKESK. These data are also associated with another study on yellow fever vaccine responses in identical twins.

This TCR was sampled from a young woman in good health. Sequencing was done on a sample of CD4+ T cells sorted from blood. V and J are TRBV14 and TRBJ2-1, with 9 bases that match TRBD2. Here the CDR3 DNA reads TGTGCCAGCAGCCGGGACAGCGGGGGGCGGAATGAGCAGTTCTTC. Residues: CASSRDSGGRNEQFF. The whole variable domain, remainder taken from reference TRBV14 and TRBJ2-1, is EAGVTQFPSHSVIEKGQTVTLRCDPISGHDNLYWYRRVMGKEIKFLLHFVKESKQDESGMPNNRFLAERTGGTYSTLKVQPAELEDSGVYFCASSRDSGGRNEQFFGPGTRLTVL.